This T cell receptor beta chain came from a study of tumor-infiltrating lymphocytes in primary liver carcinoma. Broader study findings: Compared with blood, tumor repertoires held significantly more in their top 250 clones.

The investigators made TCR beta cDNA from 400 to 550 ng total RNA, using a constant-region primer. Three-round nested multiplex PCR performed with slightly modified ARM-PCR produced the TCR beta libraries. It was with TRBV1-TRBV30 forward primers and a C-beta reverse primer that the first two PCR rounds were run, at about 10 cycles each. TCRdb used MiXCR to reprocess the multiplex PCR reads, holding one entry per CDR3 protein. The sample includes fewer than 75,000 distinct CDR3 sequences, about two thirds seen only once; the top ten take 30% to 40%. Unsorted bulk tissue, roughly 20-34 mg of it, served as the source for co-extraction of RNA and DNA. Samples came from superior, inferior, lateral poles and tumor centre. The V and J ends lost 4 bases and 7 bases, in that order; junction bases with no gene match: 12. CDR3 length: 17 residues. Germline values: CDR1 MGHRA, CDR2 YSYEKL. Points on this clonotype: Antigen: not known.

Sequencing was done on a sample of liver tumor tissue from sampling region 4. This sample's subset: tumor region T4, right-lateral pole. This TCR was sampled from a man aged 35-49 years with primary liver carcinoma and hepatitis B virus infection. This chain connects TRBV4-1 to TRBJ2-1, with 11 bases fitting TRBD2. The CDR3 sequence is CASSPLITSGSGNEQFF. In DNA, the CDR3 is TGCGCCAGCAGCCCTCTGATAACTAGCGGGAGCGGAAATGAGCAGTTCTTC.